This is a list of T cell receptor beta chains from one sample in a study of T-cell reconstitution after alpha-beta-depleted transplantation in children. TCRdb re-derived calls from the PCR reads in MiXCR, one entry per CDR3 protein. The sample includes about 830,000 distinct CDR3 sequences, around 15% of them seen just once. Here the sequenced sample was PBMCs, mostly from graft donor cells, taken 360 days after TCRalphabeta/CD19-depleted stem cell transplant. These receptor sequences come from a male patient under 18 who had a stem cell transplant for acute lymphoblastic leukemia, so the T cells may come from the graft donor. Both conserved end residues are part of each CDR3. A D gene is named only where the DNA matches it firmly. Clone size appears in some rows only: once, few, many, or a class for an expanded clone.

>.|15|TRBV4-1|TRBJ2-7|.
CASSQENRGTYEQYF
TGCGCCAGCAGCCAAGAAAACCGCGGTACCTACGAGCAGTACTTC
>.|13|TRBV15|TRBJ1-6|.
CATSRDLITPLHF
TGTGCCACCAGCAGAGATCTGATTACACCCCTCCACTTT
>.|14|TRBV29-1|TRBJ2-1|.
CSVEGGARDNEQFF
TGCAGCGTTGAGGGTGGGGCTCGGGACAATGAGCAGTTCTTC
>TRBD2|15|TRBV20-1|TRBJ2-3|few
CSALTLSGRPDTQYF
TGCAGTGCTCTCACCCTTAGCGGGAGGCCAGATACGCAGTATTTT
>.|13|TRBV20-1|TRBJ2-2|many
CSARGLNTGELFF
TGCAGTGCTAGAGGACTTAACACCGGGGAGCTGTTTTTT
>TRBD2|12|TRBV12-3/TRBV12-4|TRBJ2-3|few
CASSQGLADFAF
TGTGCCAGCAGCCAGGGACTAGCGGATTTTGCCTTT
>.|12|TRBV29-1|TRBJ1-5|few
CSEQGSNQPQHF
TGCAGCGAGCAGGGTAGCAATCAGCCCCAGCATTTT
>.|15|TRBV19|TRBJ2-4|.
CASSIPSQSKNIQYF
TGTGCCAGTAGTATCCCCAGCCAGTCCAAAAACATTCAGTACTTC
>.|12|TRBV7-9|TRBJ1-5|few
CASSLSISPQHF
TGTGCCAGCAGCTTATCAATCAGCCCCCAGCATTTT
>.|15|TRBV6-5|TRBJ1-5|few
CASSYAWGSNQPQHF
TGTGCCAGCAGTTACGCTTGGGGTAGCAATCAGCCCCAGCATTTT